These 13 T cell receptor beta chains share one sample of origin, sequenced in a study of Graves' ophthalmopathy and Graves' hyperthyroidism. RNA transcripts yielded amplified TCR beta CDR3 regions. RT-PCR in the first round used HTBI primers; a second-round multiplex PCR followed. TCRdb independently ran MiXCR on the multiplex PCR reads; one entry per CDR3 protein. This sample has 580,000 or so distinct CDR3 sequences; approximately 37% occur once, and the top ten carry about 4.6%. Sample: peripheral blood or thyroid tissue (not recorded which). These receptors were obtained from an adult man with Graves' hyperthyroidism.

The chain combines TRBV19 with TRBJ2-7; 10 bases are a match to TRBD1. Germline loops: CDR1 LNHDA, CDR2 SQIVND (reference sequence). CDR3 length: 15 amino acids. Trimming removed 5 bases from V and 2 bases from J; junction bases left unmatched: 6. The CDR3 spells CASSGRTGGTYEQYF. In DNA form, the CDR3 reads TGTGCCAGTAGTGGACGGACAGGGGGGACCTACGAGCAGTACTTC.

This clonotype was detected many times. The V and J genes are TRBV12-3 or TRBV12-4 and TRBJ2-5; tentative D call: TRBD2 (5 bases). The CDR3 sequence is 14 residues long. The ends were cut back, 5 bases at V and 4 bases at J, with 14 bases in the middle. DNA of the CDR3: TGTGCCAGCAGTCTTACTAGGGAAGTAGAGACCCAGTACTTC. Residues: CASSLTREVETQYF.

This clonotype was seen at least ten times. V and J are TRBV29-1 and TRBJ2-7, with D unresolved. Trimming took 3 bases from V and 0 from J, leaving 9 bases between them. Germline CDR1 SQVTM, CDR2 ANQGSEA. The CDR3 runs to 13 residues. The CDR3 spells CSVDTSLSYEQYF. The CDR3 coding sequence is TGCAGCGTTGATACATCACTCTCCTACGAGCAGTACTTC.

A single count supports this clonotype. The V call is TRBV30, the J call TRBJ2-7, with 10 bases identical to TRBD2. The CDR3 consists of 13 residues. The trim removed 4 bases at V and 5 bases at J, leaving 5 bases unmatched. CDR1 and CDR2 from the germline V gene are GTSNPN and SVGIG (reference sequence). The CDR3 bases are TGTGCCTGGAATAGCGGGAGGACTAACGAGCAGTACTTC. Its translation: CAWNSGRTNEQYF.

The rearrangement uses TRBV7-2 and TRBJ1-5; no clear D. V was clipped by 10 bases and J by 11 bases, with 18 bases between them. The CDR3 is 12 amino acids. Germline V gene sequence: CDR1 SGHTA, CDR2 FQGNSA. Written as DNA, the CDR3 is TGTGCCATCAGTGAGCCGGACCTAACCCAGCATTTT. Its protein is CAISEPDLTQHF.

CDR3 coding DNA: TGTGCCAGCAGCTTGGCCAGGGGACGCCACACAGATACGCAGTATTTT. Its protein product is CASSLARGRHTDTQYF. V usage is TRBV5-6 and J usage is TRBJ2-3; TRBD1 is a possible D gene (6 bases). Looked up from germline, CDR1 is SGHDT and CDR2 is YYEEEE. Trimming removed 0 bases from V and 2 bases from J, with 13 bases in between. The CDR3 runs to 16 residues.

Of note for this clonotype: This may be a read error: a much more frequent sequence differs by one nucleotide. V and J are TRBV19 and TRBJ1-4; 9 nucleotides match TRBD1. CDR1 is LNHDA and CDR2 is SQIVND in the germline V gene (reference sequence). The CDR3 is made up of 16 amino acids. Trimming at V came to 4 bases and at J to 5 bases, leaving 8 bases not matched to a gene. The CDR3 loop reads CASSTGSGQGNEKLFF. The CDR3 nucleotides read TGTGCCAGTAGTACCGGATCTGGACAGGGGAATGAAAAACTGTTTTTT.

This clonotype was recorded at least ten times. The genes are TRBV6-5 and TRBJ2-7; D not resolved. Looked up from germline, CDR1 is MNHEY and CDR2 is SVGAGI. Trimming removed 6 bases from V and 3 bases from J, with 6 bases in between. The CDR3 totals 11 residues. The CDR3 sequence: CASRTSYEQYF. The CDR3, as DNA: TGTGCCAGCAGAACAAGCTACGAGCAGTACTTC.

On this clonotype: A much larger clone is a single base away; this may be a read error. The chain has TRBV10-3 and TRBJ2-7, with 10 positions matching TRBD1. Germline assignment: CDR1 ENHRY and CDR2 SYGVKD. V lost 6 bases and J lost 4; bases outside the gene matches: 9. The CDR3 is made up of 15 amino acids. Here the CDR3 reads CAISSPRQGAYEQYF. Written as DNA, the CDR3 is TGTGCCATCAGCTCGCCCCGACAGGGGGCTTACGAGCAGTACTTC.

This clonotype has a handful of counts. The chain has TRBV2 and TRBJ2-7, with 7 bases aligning to TRBD1. V shed 1 base, J shed 0 bases, and the junction held 6 bases outside the gene matches. There are 16 residues in the CDR3. Per germline, CDR1 SNHLY and CDR2 FYNNEI. The CDR3 region has the DNA TGTGCCAGCAGTGAAGAGGGGGCGCTGACCTCCTACGAGCAGTACTTC. Amino acids: CASSEEGALTSYEQYF.

This clonotype was observed many times. J is TRBJ2-5 and V is TRBV29-1; TRBD2 aligns across 14 bases. In germline, CDR1 is SQVTM, CDR2 ANQGSEA. CDR3 length equals 16 residues. The V and J ends lost 8 bases and 1 base, in that order; junction bases with no gene match: 9. CDR3 loop: CSIEGTSGGRQETQYF. CDR3 nucleotides: TGCAGCATCGAGGGGACTAGCGGGGGCCGCCAAGAGACCCAGTACTTC.

To note about this clonotype: One end of the junction is discordant with germline, which a read error may explain. The chain uses TRBV5-1 and TRBJ2-2; D is perhaps TRBD2 (6 bases). Germline CDR1 SGHRS, CDR2 YFSETQ. The CDR3 has 15 residues. CDR3 residues: CASSRGLTNTGELFF. CDR3 coding DNA: TGTGCCAGCAGCCGGGGACTGACGAACACCGGGGAGCTGTTTTTT.

This clonotype was detected many times. The chain employs TRBV6-5 and TRBJ1-2, with TRBD1 as a possible D gene (6 bases). V was cut by 5 bases and J by 4 bases, with 11 bases left in between. This CDR3 is built from 13 residues. CDR1 and CDR2 (germline): MNHEY, SVGAGI. The CDR3 DNA sequence: TGTGCCAGCAGTACCGACAGGATCTATGGCTACACCTTC. Protein: CASSTDRIYGYTF.